Presented here are 20 T cell receptor beta chains from one specimen sequenced in a study of cytomegalovirus exposure and HLA in healthy donors. 13 Jbeta primers and 60 Vbeta primers were used for the PCR. TCRdb's copy holds only in-frame clones and misses some; the assay was immunoSEQ multiplex PCR. The repertoire includes about 160,000 clones, about two thirds of them detected once, and about 2.7% sits in the top ten. The sequenced sample consisted of PBMCs. Receptors originate from a woman in her twenties or thirties in good health and CMV-seronegative.

The gene calls are TRBV30 and TRBJ1-3; maybe TRBD1 (5 bases). Germline loops: CDR1 GTSNPN, CDR2 SVGIG (reference sequence). The CDR3 consists of 13 residues. Deletions cut 5 bases from V and 0 bases from J, with 8 bases between. CDR3 bases: TGTGCCTGGGTGACAGTCTCTGGAAACACCATATATTTT. Translation: CAWVTVSGNTIYF.

The chain combines TRBV9 with TRBJ2-7, with a tentative D call TRBD2 (5 bases). This CDR3 has 14 amino acids. Germline V gene data show CDR1 as SGDLS and CDR2 as YYNGEE. V was clipped by 0 bases and J by 6 bases, with 13 bases between them. As DNA, the CDR3 is TGTGCCAGCAGCGTAGACCCCGGGGAGAGCGAGCAGTACTTC. It codes for CASSVDPGESEQYF.

The chain couples TRBV4-2 to TRBJ2-7; 11 bases map to TRBD1. Germline CDR1 LGHNA, CDR2 YNFKEQ. V shed 2 bases and J 2 bases; nucleotides not matched to a gene: 2. This CDR3 spans 15 amino acids. The CDR3 spells CASSQPGQGAYEQYF. The CDR3 DNA reads as TGTGCCAGCAGCCAACCGGGACAGGGGGCCTACGAGCAGTACTTC.

The chain couples TRBV30 to TRBJ1-1, with D unclear. Germline assignment: CDR1 GTSNPN and CDR2 SVGIG (reference sequence). Deletions cut 2 bases from V and 0 bases from J, with 4 bases between. The CDR3 loop spans 12 amino acids. CDR3 bases: TGTGCCTGGAGTCCAATGAACACTGAAGCTTTCTTT. This translates into CAWSPMNTEAFF.

The chain is built from TRBV5-6 and TRBJ1-1, with no clear D. Trimming took off 4 bases at V and 4 bases at J, with 14 bases between the two ends. The CDR3 consists of 14 residues. The V gene's germline CDR1 is SGHDT and CDR2 YYEEEE. The CDR3 spells CASSPITGITEAFF. As DNA, the CDR3 is TGTGCCAGCAGCCCAATAACGGGTATCACTGAAGCTTTCTTT.

The chain carries TRBV7-2 and TRBJ1-2; D is uncertain. This CDR3 has 15 residues. V lost 3 bases and J lost 0, with 11 bases in between. Germline V CDR1 and CDR2: SGHTA, FQGNSA. The CDR3 nucleotides are TGTGCCAGCAGCTTTTGGAGCTATTCTAACTATGGCTACACCTTC. It codes for CASSFWSYSNYGYTF.

The V and J genes are TRBV5-1 and TRBJ1-2; tentatively, D is TRBD1 (6 bases). The V and J ends lost 2 bases and 6 bases respectively, with 8 bases between them. The CDR3 has 12 residues. CDR1 is SGHRS, CDR2 YFSETQ, per germline. CDR3 in amino acids: CASSLQGHGYTF. CDR3 coding DNA: TGCGCCAGCAGCTTACAGGGACATGGCTACACCTTC. The full variable domain, completed using reference TRBV5-1 and TRBJ1-2, is KAGVTQTPRYLIKTRGQQVTLSCSPISGHRSVSWYQQTPGQGLQFLFEYFSETQRNKGNFPGRFSGRQFSNSRSEMNVSTLELGDSALYLCASSLQGHGYTFGSGTRLTVV.

This clone occurred a few times. This chain joins TRBV7-2 and TRBJ2-7; unclear D gene. V was trimmed by 6 bases and J by 3 bases, leaving 6 bases between them. Germline-derived CDR1 and CDR2 are SGHTA and FQGNSA. CDR3 length: 11 residues. The CDR3 protein is CASSSYYEQYF. CDR3 DNA: TGTGCCAGCAGTTCTTACTACGAGCAGTACTTC.

The chain uses TRBV4-3 and TRBJ2-1, with 10 bases matching TRBD2. With V trimmed by 4 bases and J by 8 bases, 11 bases remained unmatched. The length of the CDR3 is 16 residues. Germline V gene sequence: CDR1 LGHNA, CDR2 YSLEER. Here the CDR3 DNA reads TGCGCCAGCAGCCTCCTCACTAGCGGGACCGTTCATGAGCAGTTCTTC. It yields the protein CASSLLTSGTVHEQFF.

This sequence joins TRBV4-3 and TRBJ2-3; 9 bases map to TRBD2. The length of the CDR3 is 17 residues. The germline CDR1 and CDR2 sequences are LGHNA and YSLEER. With 3 bases clipped from V and 1 base from J, the junction kept 8 bases outside the gene matches. The CDR3 DNA reads TGCGCCAGCAGCCAGCTTAGGGAGCGGGAGGGCACAGATACGCAGTATTTT. Protein sequence: CASSQLREREGTDTQYF.

The chain joins TRBV28 to TRBJ2-1; 7 bases match TRBD2. The V segment lost 6 bases and the J segment 1 base; nucleotides outside the gene matches: 6. The CDR3 consists of 15 residues. Germline CDR1 MDHEN, CDR2 SYDVKM. This chain's CDR3 is CASSRTSASYNEQFF. For the CDR3, the DNA is TGTGCCAGCAGCCGCACTAGCGCGTCCTACAATGAGCAGTTCTTC.

The chain employs TRBV9 and TRBJ2-2, with 8 bases matching TRBD2. Germline assignment: CDR1 SGDLS and CDR2 YYNGEE. CDR3 length: 15 amino acids. The junction had 4 bases not matched to a gene; V was cut back by 2 bases and J by 4 bases. The DNA for the CDR3 is TGTGCCAGCAGCGTTCTAGCGGGCCTCACCGGGGAGCTGTTTTTT. It translates to CASSVLAGLTGELFF. The full variable domain, in which reference TRBV9 and TRBJ2-2 provide the parts outside the CDR3, is DSGVTQTPKHLITATGQRVTLRCSPRSGDLSVYWYQQSLDQGLQFLIQYYNGEERAKGNILERFSAQQFPDLHSELNLSSLELGDSALYFCASSVLAGLTGELFFGEGSRLTVL.

The chain uses TRBV7-2 and TRBJ2-2; 9 nucleotides line up with TRBD1. The CDR3 is 13 residues long. Germline V gives CDR1 SGHTA, CDR2 FQGNSA. With 8 bases clipped from V and 5 bases from J, the junction kept 3 bases outside the gene matches. The CDR3 region is CASRDRETGELFF. DNA for the CDR3: TGTGCCAGCCGGGACAGGGAGACCGGGGAGCTGTTTTTT.

The chain combines TRBV19 with TRBJ1-1; D perhaps matches TRBD1 (5 bases). From germline, CDR1 is LNHDA and CDR2 SQIVND (reference sequence). V lost 0 bases to trimming and J lost 2 bases, with 10 bases between them. This CDR3 has 15 residues. CDR3 in DNA: TGTGCCAGTAGTATAGATCCGGGGGACAACACTGAAGCTTTCTTT. This codes for CASSIDPGDNTEAFF.

This chain connects TRBV28 to TRBJ2-2; possible D gene TRBD1, 6 bases. The V end was cut by 10 bases, the J end by 4 bases, with 19 bases between. This CDR3 is built from 15 residues. CDR1 is MDHEN and CDR2 is SYDVKM in the germline V gene. The CDR3 sequence is CATNRDTLITGELFF. DNA for the CDR3: TGTGCCACCAACCGGGACACGTTGATCACCGGGGAGCTGTTTTTT. Using reference TRBV28 and TRBJ2-2 for the parts outside the CDR3, the full variable domain is DVKVTQSSRYLVKRTGEKVFLECVQDMDHENMFWYRQDPGLGLRLIYFSYDVKMKEKGDIPEGYSVSREKKERFSLILESASTNQTSMYLCATNRDTLITGELFFGEGSRLTVL.

The V gene is TRBV2, the J gene TRBJ2-5; 7 nucleotides line up with TRBD2. The CDR3 spans 12 residues. Germline V CDR1 and CDR2: SNHLY, FYNNEI. V gave up 6 bases and J gave up 4 bases; unmatched junction bases: 2. The CDR3 protein is CASRTSIETQYF. DNA for the CDR3: TGTGCCAGCAGGACTAGCATAGAGACCCAGTACTTC.

The chain links TRBV18 to TRBJ2-1; no clear D. The CDR3 contains 13 residues. V dropped 0 bases and J dropped 10 bases, with 10 bases sitting between them. Germline CDR1 is KGHSH and CDR2 is LQKENI. The CDR3 region is CASSPPGSREQFF. The CDR3 DNA sequence: TGTGCCAGCTCACCACCAGGTAGCAGAGAGCAGTTCTTC. Full variable domain (rest looked up from reference TRBV18 and TRBJ2-1): NAGVMQNPRHLVRRRGQEARLRCSPMKGHSHVYWYRQLPEEGLKFMVYLQKENIIDESGMPKERFSAEFPKEGPSILRIQQVVRGDSAAYFCASSPPGSREQFFGPGTRLTVL.

The chain is built from TRBV28 and TRBJ2-5; 15 nucleotides match TRBD2. Losses at the gene ends were 2 bases for V and 9 bases for J; bases not matched to a gene: 1. CDR1 and CDR2 (germline): MDHEN, SYDVKM. The CDR3 totals 14 residues. The chain's CDR3 is CASSLGTSGGSQYF. In DNA form, the CDR3 reads TGTGCCAGCAGTTTAGGGACTAGCGGGGGGTCCCAGTACTTC.

This chain connects TRBV4-1 to TRBJ2-7; no definite D call. This CDR3 is 14 amino acids long. Germline CDR1 MGHRA, CDR2 YSYEKL. Between the trimmed V and J ends, which lost 0 bases and 0 bases, there was a span of 6 bases. The chain's CDR3 is CASSQEASSYEQYF. The CDR3 nucleotides read TGCGCCAGCAGCCAAGAGGCCTCCTCCTACGAGCAGTACTTC.

The gene calls are TRBV9 and TRBJ2-5; 12 nucleotides line up with TRBD1. V trimming: 0 bases; J trimming: 2 bases; junction bases outside the gene matches: 2. CDR1 is SGDLS and CDR2 is YYNGEE in the germline V gene. The CDR3 spans 16 residues. CDR3 DNA sequence: TGTGCCAGCAGCGTAGCGGGACAGGGGGCTCAAGAGACCCAGTACTTC. It translates to CASSVAGQGAQETQYF.